The rows below give T cell receptor beta chains drawn from one sample of a study of CD8+CD57+ T cells in acquired aplastic anemia. Each CDR3 protein is one row after TCRdb ran MiXCR on the reads. Here the sample spans 200,000 to 250,000 distinct CDR3 sequences, 30% to 35% being singletons. The sample was sorted CD4+, CD8+, or CD8+CD57+ T cells (not recorded which) from PBMCs. Every receptor here comes from a human donor in good health, serving as a control. CDR3s include the opening cysteine and the closing phenylalanine or tryptophan. A D gene is named only where the DNA matches it firmly. Expanded clones get a size class; other rows say once, few or many, or leave the size out.

abundance,v_gene,j_gene,d_gene,CDR3nt,CDR3aa
many,TRBV2,TRBJ2-6,NA,TGTGCCAGCGGTGGACAAACTGGGGCCAACGTCCTGACTTTC,CASGGQTGANVLTF
few,TRBV10-3,TRBJ2-7,NA,TGTGCCATCTGCGAACCCCCCGGGAGCGAGCAGTACTTC,CAICEPPGSEQYF
NA,TRBV2,TRBJ1-3,NA,TGTGCCAGCAGTGATGGGCTAAACACCATATATTTT,CASSDGLNTIYF
many,TRBV29-1,TRBJ1-2,NA,TGCAGCGTTTCCCGGGGTTCGAGGGACTATGGCTACACCTTC,CSVSRGSRDYGYTF
many,TRBV5-4,TRBJ2-7,NA,TGTGCCAGCAGCCGAACCCCCTACGAGCAGTACTTC,CASSRTPYEQYF
NA,TRBV9,TRBJ2-3,TRBD2,TGTGCCAGCAGCGTGGGGACTAGCGGGGGGGCGATTGGAGATACGCAGTATTTT,CASSVGTSGGAIGDTQYF
NA,TRBV25-1,TRBJ2-1,TRBD2,TGTGCCAGCAGTCTTGGACTAGCGGGAGTCGATGAGCAGTTCTTC,CASSLGLAGVDEQFF
NA,TRBV6-5,TRBJ2-7,TRBD1,TGTGCCAGCAGTTATCCCGGACAGGGGGCGGATCACGAGCAGTACTTC,CASSYPGQGADHEQYF
many,TRBV5-1,TRBJ1-1,NA,TGCGCCAGCAGCTTGTGGGACGACACTGAAGCTTTCTTT,CASSLWDDTEAFF
many,TRBV6-1,TRBJ2-7,TRBD1,TGTGCCAGCAGTCAAACCGGGACAGGGGGCGAGCAGTACTTC,CASSQTGTGGEQYF
many,TRBV15,TRBJ1-2,NA,TGTGCCACCAGCAGAGATGGGGAGGGTTATGGCTACACCTTC,CATSRDGEGYGYTF
NA,TRBV29-1,TRBJ1-1,NA,TGCAGCAGTGAATGGGCGGACACTGAAGCTTTCTTT,CSSEWADTEAFF
many,TRBV19,TRBJ1-2,NA,TGTGCCAGTAGTATACCGGGTAAGGGCTACACCTTC,CASSIPGKGYTF
NA,TRBV2,TRBJ1-2,TRBD1,TGTGCCAGCAGTCAAGGACAGGGGGCTTTCGGTGGCTACACCTTC,CASSQGQGAFGGYTF
many,TRBV24-1,TRBJ2-1,TRBD2,TGTGCCACCAGTGATTTGGGGAGCGGGAGATACAATGAGCAGTTCTTC,CATSDLGSGRYNEQFF
many,TRBV11-3,TRBJ2-3,NA,TGTGCCAGCAGCTTAGAGACTCGTACGGCAGATACGCAGTATTTT,CASSLETRTADTQYF
NA,TRBV7-9,TRBJ1-2,TRBD1,TGTGCCAGCAGCCAAAAGCTACTTACAGGGGACTATGGCTACACCTTC,CASSQKLLTGDYGYTF
few,TRBV10-3,TRBJ2-3,NA,TGTGCCATCAAGCCCCGAGGGGCGATCTCTAGCACAGATACGCAGTATTTT,CAIKPRGAISSTDTQYF
many,TRBV2,TRBJ1-2,NA,TGTGCCAGCAGTAGATCAGGGAGTCTCTATGGCTACACCTTC,CASSRSGSLYGYTF
NA,TRBV2,TRBJ1-2,TRBD1,TGTGCCAGCAGTGGTGGACAGGCAGTGAGTGGCTACACCTTC,CASSGGQAVSGYTF
NA,TRBV9,TRBJ1-3,NA,TGTGCCAGCAGCGGAGGGGATCAGAATGGAAACACCATATATTTT,CASSGGDQNGNTIYF
many,TRBV20-1,TRBJ2-6,NA,TGCAGTGCCCTACAGGACGCGTTCTCTGGGGCCAACGTCCTGACTTTC,CSALQDAFSGANVLTF
NA,TRBV7-2,TRBJ2-3,NA,TGTGCCAGCAGGGGCCTCACAGATACGCAGTATTTT,CASRGLTDTQYF
few,TRBV20-1,TRBJ2-7,NA,TGCAGTGCCAACCGGGGTCGATCCTACGAGCAGCACTTC,CSANRGRSYEQHF
few,TRBV12-3/TRBV12-4,TRBJ1-5,NA,TGTGCCAGCAGTTATGGGACCCACCAGCCCCAGCATTTT,CASSYGTHQPQHF
many,TRBV6-5,TRBJ1-3,NA,TGTGCCAGCAGTTACTCAACCAAGTTAGATGGAAACACCATATATTTT,CASSYSTKLDGNTIYF
NA,TRBV5-1,TRBJ2-1,NA,TGCGCCAGCAGCTTGGTTTTACAATTAGGCAATGAGCAGTTCTTC,CASSLVLQLGNEQFF
many,TRBV7-6,TRBJ2-1,NA,TGTGCCAGCAGCTCCCCGGGACCCTATAACCATGAGCAGTTCTTC,CASSSPGPYNHEQFF
NA,TRBV29-1,TRBJ1-6,NA,TGCAGCGTTGTCGAGGGGGAAGCCAGTAATTCACCCCTCCACTTT,CSVVEGEASNSPLHF
NA,TRBV10-3,TRBJ1-2,NA,TGTGCCACCGCGAATGGGGGCTACACCTTC,CATANGGYTF
few,TRBV2,TRBJ1-2,TRBD1,TGTGCCAGCAGACATCGGACAGGGGCTATACTTTATGGCTACACCTTC,CASRHRTGAILYGYTF
NA,TRBV15,TRBJ2-1,NA,TGTGCCACCAGCAGAGATCAGGGGGGCCCCAACAATGAGCAGTTCTTC,CATSRDQGGPNNEQFF
NA,TRBV10-3,TRBJ1-1,NA,TGTGCCATCAGTGATCGTGAGGGCACTGAAGCTTTCTTT,CAISDREGTEAFF
many,TRBV19,TRBJ2-5,TRBD1,TGTGCCAGTAGTACGGGTCTGACAGGGGGGTTCCGGGAGACCCAGTACTTC,CASSTGLTGGFRETQYF
NA,TRBV7-7,TRBJ2-7,NA,TGTGCTAGCAGCTTCAACCGGGGGCTGAAGTTATACGAGCAGTACTTC,CASSFNRGLKLYEQYF
NA,TRBV9,TRBJ1-4,NA,TGTGCCAGCAGCCCCCAGGGTTCTACTAATGAAAAACTGTTTTTT,CASSPQGSTNEKLFF
many,TRBV19,TRBJ2-7,NA,TGTGCCAGTAGCAGGTCCCTAGGGGGTTCCTACGAGCAGTACTTC,CASSRSLGGSYEQYF
NA,TRBV19,TRBJ2-3,TRBD2,TGTGCCAGTAACCCGGGAGGGCAGGGTACGCAGTATTTT,CASNPGGQGTQYF
NA,TRBV7-3,TRBJ2-4,NA,TGTGCCACCTACAGCTTTGTTTTAGCCAAAAACATTCAGTACTTC,CATYSFVLAKNIQYF
NA,TRBV30,TRBJ2-5,TRBD2,TGTGCCTGGACACGGACTAGCGGGGGAATGACCCAGTACTTC,CAWTRTSGGMTQYF
few,TRBV6-1,TRBJ2-7,TRBD1,TGTGCCAGCAGCTGGGGACAGGGCTCCTACGAGCAGTACTTC,CASSWGQGSYEQYF
few,TRBV10-3,TRBJ2-5,NA,TGTGCCATCAGTGAAAAAGGACCCCAAGAGACCCAGTACTTC,CAISEKGPQETQYF